Presented here are 28 T cell receptor beta chains from one specimen sequenced in a study of T cell responses to AZD1222 COVID-19 vaccine. Assay: immunoSEQ multiplex PCR; the TCRdb copy retains only in-frame clones and omits some. Here the sample spans 140,000 to 150,000 clones, 90% to 95% being singletons. The sample consisted of peripheral blood, taken on day 0 of AZD1222 vaccination. Receptor source: an adult in good health.

The rearrangement links TRBV18 to TRBJ1-1, with 7 bases lining up with TRBD1. CDR3 length: 20 amino acids. From germline, CDR1 is KGHSH and CDR2 LQKENI. With V trimmed by 2 bases and J by 3 bases, 21 bases remained unmatched. CDR3 region: CASSPSPFRDSPLRYTEAFF. Written as DNA, the CDR3 is TGTGCCAGCTCACCATCGCCTTTCCGGGACAGCCCCCTTCGGTACACTGAAGCTTTCTTT.

The CDR3 region has the DNA TGTGCCAGTACCCCGGGACAGGGGTTGGAGCCCCAGCATTTT. Translating it yields CASTPGQGLEPQHF. The chain uses TRBV19 and TRBJ1-5, with TRBD1 matching over 10 bases. Looked up from germline, CDR1 is LNHDA and CDR2 is SQIVND (reference sequence). The CDR3 covers 14 residues. Trimming removed 7 bases from V and 8 bases from J; junction bases left unmatched: 8. Variable domain in full (rest from reference TRBV19 and TRBJ1-5): DGGITQSPKYLFRKEGQNVTLSCEQNLNHDAMYWYRQDPGQGLRLIYYSQIVNDFQKGDIAEGYSVSREKKESFPLTVTSAQKNPTAFYLCASTPGQGLEPQHFGDGTRLSIL.

The V and J genes are TRBV7-3 and TRBJ2-1; a possible D gene is TRBD1 (7 bases). Trimming took 3 bases from V and 7 from J, leaving 13 bases between them. The length of the CDR3 is 14 residues. Germline CDR1 SGHTA, CDR2 FQGTGA. The CDR3 bases are TGTGCCAGCAGCTTGTCAGGGGGGCGTAATGAGCAGTTCTTC. Translated: CASSLSGGRNEQFF.

The chain employs TRBV27 and TRBJ2-6; possible D gene TRBD1, 6 bases. The CDR3 consists of 16 residues. Trimming stripped 5 bases from V and 4 bases from J, with 15 bases between. The germline V gene encodes CDR1 MNHEY and CDR2 SMNVEV (reference sequence). CDR3 region: CASSPRDNNGANVLTF. CDR3 nucleotide sequence: TGTGCCAGCAGTCCCCGGGACAATAACGGGGCCAACGTCCTGACTTTC.

The chain employs TRBV5-1 and TRBJ2-5, with 8 bases aligning to TRBD2. The CDR3 loop spans 16 amino acids. V was pared by 4 bases and J by 2 bases, with 10 bases of the junction left unmatched. The germline V gene encodes CDR1 SGHRS and CDR2 YFSETQ. The CDR3 DNA follows: TGCGCCAGCAGCCGGGGGGCGGGAGGTTATCAAGAGACCCAGTACTTC. Translation: CASSRGAGGYQETQYF. Complete variable domain (other parts from reference TRBV5-1 and TRBJ2-5): KAGVTQTPRYLIKTRGQQVTLSCSPISGHRSVSWYQQTPGQGLQFLFEYFSETQRNKGNFPGRFSGRQFSNSRSEMNVSTLELGDSALYLCASSRGAGGYQETQYFGPGTRLLVL.

The J gene is TRBJ1-3, the V gene TRBV2, with a possible D match to TRBD1 (6 bases). The V gene's germline CDR1 is SNHLY and CDR2 FYNNEI. The V and J ends lost 7 bases and 3 bases respectively, with 7 bases between them. There are 12 residues in the CDR3. CDR3 sequence reads: CASNRDGNTIYF. The CDR3 DNA sequence: TGTGCCAGCAACAGGGATGGAAACACCATATATTTT.

The V gene is TRBV23-1, the J gene TRBJ2-2; no firm D call. TRBV23-1 is marked as an open reading frame, function uncertain. V lost 0 bases and J 5 bases, leaving 10 bases between the germline ends. The CDR3 runs 15 residues. The CDR3 region has the DNA TGCGCCAGCAGTCAATCGACCCCTAGTACCGGGGAGCTGTTTTTT. Its translation is CASSQSTPSTGELFF.

This clone was seen only a few times. This sequence joins TRBV7-2 and TRBJ2-1; 8 bases agree with TRBD2. The CDR3 covers 16 residues. In germline, CDR1 is SGHTA, CDR2 FQGNSA. Germline trimming cut 3 bases from V and 0 bases from J; bases unmatched to any gene: 4. The CDR3 protein is CASSFFSGVSYNEQFF. Written as DNA, the CDR3 is TGTGCCAGCAGCTTCTTTAGCGGGGTCTCCTACAATGAGCAGTTCTTC.

The sample holds one count of this clone. The chain combines TRBV6-2 or TRBV6-3 with TRBJ1-3, with D uncertain. Trimming stripped 6 bases from V and 1 base from J, with 4 bases between. The V gene's germline CDR1 is MNHEY and CDR2 SVGEGT. This CDR3 contains 12 residues. Written as DNA, the CDR3 is TGTGCCAGCAGCATTTCTGGAAACACCATATATTTT. Its protein product is CASSISGNTIYF.

This clone has a single count. CDR3 bases: TGTGCCAGCAGCCCCTTCCCATCCGGGACTAGTCTTCATGAGCAGTTCTTC. Amino acids: CASSPFPSGTSLHEQFF. The chain joins TRBV7-9 to TRBJ2-1; 8 bases are shared with TRBD2. Germline-derived CDR1 and CDR2 are SEHNR and FQNEAQ (reference sequence). This CDR3 has 17 amino acids. With V trimmed by 5 bases and J by 8 bases, 17 bases remained unmatched.

The chain uses TRBV7-9 and TRBJ1-5, with 8 positions matching TRBD1. The CDR3 is 18 residues long. The junction had 9 bases not matched to a gene; V was cut back by 1 base and J by 1 base. Germline loops: CDR1 SEHNR, CDR2 FQNEAQ (reference sequence). CDR3 protein: CASSLGTGFIGSNQPQHF. CDR3 DNA: TGTGCCAGCAGCTTAGGGACAGGGTTTATTGGGAGCAATCAGCCCCAGCATTTT.

This clone has a single count. The chain combines TRBV7-9 with TRBJ2-1; D unresolved. This CDR3 has 13 amino acids. Deletions cut 4 bases from V and 10 bases from J, with 14 bases between. Germline assignment: CDR1 SEHNR and CDR2 FQNEAQ (reference sequence). CDR3 nucleotides: TGTGCCAGCAGCTCCCCGGGCAATAAGGAGCAGTTCTTC. It is translated as CASSSPGNKEQFF. The full variable domain, in which reference TRBV7-9 and TRBJ2-1 provide the parts outside the CDR3, is DTGVSQNPRHKITKRGQNVTFRCDPISEHNRLYWYRQTLGQGPEFLTYFQNEAQLEKSRLLSDRFSAERPKGSFSTLEIQRTEQGDSAMYLCASSSPGNKEQFFGPGTRLTVL.

This clone has only one observation. The rearrangement links TRBV6-5 to TRBJ2-6; D is perhaps TRBD1 or TRBD2 (5 bases each). The germline V gene has CDR1 MNHEY and CDR2 SVGAGI. This CDR3 has 14 amino acids. Trimming took 6 bases from V and 3 from J, leaving 9 bases between them. The CDR3 loop is CASSRAGGANVLTF. CDR3 bases: TGTGCCAGCAGCAGGGCGGGTGGGGCCAACGTCCTGACTTTC.

V gene TRBV4-2 combines with J gene TRBJ2-7; TRBD1 is a possible D gene (5 bases). Between the trimmed V and J ends, which lost 1 base and 5 bases, there was a span of 12 bases. The CDR3 consists of 14 residues. Germline CDR1 reads LGHNA; CDR2 reads YNFKEQ. CDR3 residues: CASSQGVGHDEQYF. CDR3 nucleotides: TGTGCCAGCAGCCAAGGAGTCGGACATGACGAGCAGTACTTC.

This chain uses TRBV30 with TRBJ2-7; D perhaps matches TRBD2 (6 bases). Germline assignment: CDR1 GTSNPN and CDR2 SVGIG (reference sequence). This CDR3 has 13 residues. Trimming left V 0 bases short and J 7 bases short, with 13 bases between. This CDR3 reads CAWSVREYGEQYF. DNA of the CDR3: TGTGCCTGGAGTGTACGGGAGTATGGGGAGCAGTACTTC.

DNA for the CDR3: TGTGCCACCAGTGACCCGGACAGGGCACGGGGCAATGAGCAGTTCTTC. Protein product: CATSDPDRARGNEQFF. This chain joins TRBV24-1 and TRBJ2-1, with TRBD1 matching over 8 bases. The germline CDR1 and CDR2 sequences are KGHDR and SFDVKD. The V gene end was trimmed by 4 bases and the J gene end by 6 bases; junction bases not matched to a gene: 10. The CDR3 length is 16 residues.

This chain connects TRBV2 to TRBJ2-7, with a tentative D call TRBD2 (5 bases). Trimming cost V 4 bases and J 3 bases, with 10 bases left between them. From germline, CDR1 is SNHLY and CDR2 FYNNEI. The CDR3 is made up of 13 amino acids. CDR3: CASSVERVYEQYF. The CDR3 region has the DNA TGTGCCAGCAGTGTCGAGAGGGTCTACGAGCAGTACTTC.

The chain employs TRBV19 and TRBJ2-7; 8 bases line up with TRBD2. The V and J ends lost 4 bases and 4 bases, in that order; junction bases with no gene match: 9. The germline V gene encodes CDR1 LNHDA and CDR2 SQIVND (reference sequence). This CDR3 has 15 residues. CDR3 loop: CASSTAGDLLYEQYF. In DNA form, the CDR3 reads TGTGCCAGTAGTACAGCGGGGGACCTGCTTTACGAGCAGTACTTC.

This clone appeared a single time. V gene TRBV12-3 or TRBV12-4 combines with J gene TRBJ1-1; D not resolved. V lost 1 base to trimming and J lost 5 bases, with 8 bases between them. This CDR3 spans 13 amino acids. The CDR3 loop reads CASSLELWTEAFF. CDR3 nucleotides: TGTGCCAGCAGTTTAGAGCTCTGGACTGAAGCTTTCTTT.

The chain links TRBV20-1 to TRBJ1-1; 9 bases map to TRBD1. Losses at the gene ends were 3 bases for V and 1 base for J; bases not matched to a gene: 6. CDR1 DFQATT and CDR2 SNEGSKA come from the germline V gene (reference sequence). The CDR3 has 15 amino acids. CDR3 in DNA: TGCAGTGCTAGTCGCGGACAGGGGTGGAACACTGAAGCTTTCTTT. Translated: CSASRGQGWNTEAFF.

The chain combines TRBV7-9 with TRBJ2-5; 8 positions agree with TRBD2. The CDR3 contains 14 residues. Unmatched junction bases numbered 4, after V lost 2 bases and J lost 5 bases. Germline lookup yields CDR1 SEHNR and CDR2 FQNEAQ (reference sequence). The CDR3 nucleotides are TGTGCCAGCAGCTTACGGCCGGGGGGGGAGACCCAGTACTTC. It encodes CASSLRPGGETQYF.

The CDR3 loop is CAWNGYTGELFF. The DNA of the CDR3 is TGTGCCTGGAACGGGTACACCGGGGAGCTGTTTTTT. The chain employs TRBV30 and TRBJ2-2; the D is unclear. Between the trimmed V and J ends, which lost 4 bases and 3 bases, there was a span of 6 bases. Looked up from germline, CDR1 is GTSNPN and CDR2 is SVGIG (reference sequence). The CDR3 is 12 residues long.

The V and J genes are TRBV12-5 and TRBJ1-2, with a weak D call TRBD1 (5 bases). Germline CDR1 and CDR2: LGHNT and FRNRAP. This CDR3 is 14 amino acids long. V dropped 0 bases and J dropped 4 bases, with 9 bases sitting between them. The CDR3 region has the DNA TGTGCTAGTGGTTTGGTACCAGGGCTCTATGGCTACACCTTC. This translates into CASGLVPGLYGYTF.

The chain joins TRBV5-4 to TRBJ2-1, with 10 bases matching TRBD2. The CDR3 is 16 residues long. The V gene's germline CDR1 is SGHNT and CDR2 YYREEE (reference sequence). V trimming: 5 bases; J trimming: 5 bases; junction bases outside the gene matches: 10. Written as DNA, the CDR3 is TGTGCCAGCAGAGTCGAAAGCGGGGGGGCCAACAATGAGCAGTTCTTC. This gives the protein CASRVESGGANNEQFF.

The V gene is TRBV6-6, the J gene TRBJ1-2; D might be TRBD1 (6 bases). V lost 6 bases to trimming and J lost 4 bases, with 12 bases between them. Germline CDR1 MNHNY, CDR2 SVGAGI (reference sequence). The CDR3 contains 13 residues. Here the CDR3 reads CASREIGGYGYTF. CDR3 DNA sequence: TGTGCCAGCAGGGAGATAGGGGGCTATGGCTACACCTTC.

The V and J genes are TRBV6-5 and TRBJ1-1; D may be TRBD1 (5 bases). The CDR3 length is 15 residues. Germline V gives CDR1 MNHEY, CDR2 SVGAGI. With 0 bases removed from V and 12 bases from J, the gap between germline ends came to 20 bases. The CDR3 loop is CASSYSGVGAFGTFF. In DNA form, the CDR3 reads TGTGCCAGCAGTTACTCGGGCGTCGGGGCTTTCGGAACTTTCTTT.

CDR3 sequence (DNA): TGTGCCAGCAGCCGAACAGGGACTAGCAGGTACAATGAGCAGTTCTTC. Translation gives CASSRTGTSRYNEQFF. The chain has TRBV3-1 (or the pseudogene TRBV3-2) and TRBJ2-1; 9 bases are shared with TRBD2. The germline gives CDR1 LGHDT, CDR2 YNNKEL (reference sequence). The CDR3 runs to 16 residues. After removal of 4 bases from V and 4 bases from J, the junction contained 8 bases not matched to a gene.

This chain connects TRBV14 to TRBJ1-6; TRBD1 aligns across 7 bases. The CDR3 extends over 16 amino acids. From germline, CDR1 is SGHDN and CDR2 FVKESK. V was pared by 5 bases and J by 10 bases, with 14 bases of the junction left unmatched. Here the CDR3 DNA reads TGTGCCAGCAGCTCCCGAGGGGCAGGGGGTGGCTCACCCCTCCACTTT. Translation: CASSSRGAGGGSPLHF.